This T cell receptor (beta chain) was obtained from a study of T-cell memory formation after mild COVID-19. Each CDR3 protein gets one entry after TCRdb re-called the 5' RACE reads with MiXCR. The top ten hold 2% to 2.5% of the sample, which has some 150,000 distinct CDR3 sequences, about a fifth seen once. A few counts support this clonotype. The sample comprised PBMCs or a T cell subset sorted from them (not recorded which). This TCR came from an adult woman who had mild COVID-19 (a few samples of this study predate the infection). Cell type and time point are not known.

CDR3 sequence reads: CSAREGLAPGGVGTQYF. CDR3 coding DNA: TGCAGTGCTAGAGAGGGACTAGCACCCGGAGGGGTCGGTACGCAGTATTTT. V is TRBV20-1 and J is TRBJ2-3; the match to TRBD2 covers 9 bases. This CDR3 is built from 17 residues. CDR1 DFQATT and CDR2 SNEGSKA come from the germline V gene (reference sequence). Germline trimming cut 0 bases from V and 8 bases from J; bases unmatched to any gene: 15.